These T cell receptor beta chains were read from a single sample in a study of T cell repertoires in cytomegalovirus infection. These receptors have no identified antigens. MiXCR, run by TCRdb on the reads, gives a single entry per CDR3 protein. The sample shows approximately 590,000 distinct CDR3 sequences, roughly 43% of them seen only once. This sample comprised cultured PBMCs, obtained from culture after CMV antigen stimulation. These receptors were taken from a human donor in good health (CMV status not recorded). Some clones in this sample may be carry-over from other donors' samples. Both conserved end residues are part of each CDR3. D genes are given only for firm matches. Not all rows give a size; the values are once, few, many and, for expanded clones, a class.

v_call: TRBV7-2
j_call: TRBJ1-3
d_call: .
cdr3_length: 16
clone_size: many
cdr3_nt: TGTGCCAGCAGATTAACGGGGCCCAGATATGGAAACACCATATATTTT
cdr3_aa: CASRLTGPRYGNTIYF

v_call: TRBV11-2
j_call: TRBJ2-3
d_call: TRBD2
cdr3_length: 16
clone_size: .
cdr3_nt: TGTGCCAGCAGCTTCCGACTAGCGGCCCGCACAGATACGCAGTATTTT
cdr3_aa: CASSFRLAARTDTQYF

v_call: TRBV2
j_call: TRBJ1-1
d_call: TRBD1
cdr3_length: 13
clone_size: .
cdr3_nt: TGTGCCAGCTTGACAGGGGTTGGCACTGAAGCTTTCTTT
cdr3_aa: CASLTGVGTEAFF

v_call: TRBV6-1
j_call: TRBJ2-1
d_call: TRBD2
cdr3_length: 15
clone_size: .
cdr3_nt: TGTGCCAGCAGCCGACTAGCGGGAGGGCAGGGTGAGCAGTTCTTC
cdr3_aa: CASSRLAGGQGEQFF

v_call: TRBV6-5
j_call: TRBJ1-2
d_call: .
cdr3_length: 16
clone_size: .
cdr3_nt: TGTGCCAGCAGTTACCTCAGTGCAGACAGAAGATATGGCTACACCTTC
cdr3_aa: CASSYLSADRRYGYTF

v_call: TRBV20-1
j_call: TRBJ2-5
d_call: TRBD2
cdr3_length: 15
clone_size: .
cdr3_nt: TGCAGTGCTAGAGGGAGACTAGCGGATCAAGAGACCCAGTACTTC
cdr3_aa: CSARGRLADQETQYF

v_call: TRBV5-5
j_call: TRBJ2-5
d_call: .
cdr3_length: 14
clone_size: .
cdr3_nt: TGTGCCAGCTCTCCTGGGGGGGCCCCAGAGACCCAGTACTTC
cdr3_aa: CASSPGGAPETQYF

v_call: TRBV6-2/TRBV6-3
j_call: TRBJ2-1
d_call: .
cdr3_length: 13
clone_size: .
cdr3_nt: TGTGCCAGCAGTTACACAGTGTACAATGAGCAGTTCTTC
cdr3_aa: CASSYTVYNEQFF

v_call: TRBV20-1
j_call: TRBJ2-2
d_call: .
cdr3_length: 15
clone_size: .
cdr3_nt: TGCAGTGCTAGAGATTGGGGCAAGAACACCGGGGAGCTGTTTTTT
cdr3_aa: CSARDWGKNTGELFF

v_call: TRBV20-1
j_call: TRBJ2-3
d_call: .
cdr3_length: 14
clone_size: .
cdr3_nt: TGCAGTGCTAGGGGGGGGGCACTCACAGATACGCAGTATTTT
cdr3_aa: CSARGGALTDTQYF

v_call: TRBV7-8
j_call: TRBJ2-7
d_call: .
cdr3_length: 15
clone_size: few
cdr3_nt: TGTGCCAGCACCCCATCACCAGCGCCCTCCTACGAGCAGTACTTC
cdr3_aa: CASTPSPAPSYEQYF

v_call: TRBV7-9
j_call: TRBJ1-1
d_call: TRBD1
cdr3_length: 15
clone_size: few
cdr3_nt: TGTGCCAGCAGCTTCGGAGAGACAGGGCGGACTGAAGCTTTCTTT
cdr3_aa: CASSFGETGRTEAFF

v_call: TRBV6-2/TRBV6-3
j_call: TRBJ2-4
d_call: TRBD1
cdr3_length: 16
clone_size: .
cdr3_nt: TGTGCCAGCAGCGGACAGGGCCTTCTAGCCAAAAACATTCAGTACTTC
cdr3_aa: CASSGQGLLAKNIQYF

v_call: TRBV7-4
j_call: TRBJ2-4
d_call: .
cdr3_length: 14
clone_size: once
cdr3_nt: TGTGCCAGCAGCTTAGGGACCGCTGGCATTTTGTGGGACTTC
cdr3_aa: CASSLGTAGILWDF

v_call: TRBV7-2
j_call: TRBJ2-3
d_call: .
cdr3_length: 13
clone_size: .
cdr3_nt: TGTGCCAGCAGCTTAGTATTAGGGGATACGCAGTATTTT
cdr3_aa: CASSLVLGDTQYF

v_call: TRBV7-2
j_call: TRBJ2-5
d_call: .
cdr3_length: 14
clone_size: few
cdr3_nt: TGTGCCAGCAGCCCCGTGACGGGATGGGAGACCCAGTACTTC
cdr3_aa: CASSPVTGWETQYF

v_call: TRBV30
j_call: TRBJ2-2
d_call: .
cdr3_length: 12
clone_size: .
cdr3_nt: TGTGCCTTTTGTGGGGATACCGGGGAGCTGTTTTTT
cdr3_aa: CAFCGDTGELFF

v_call: TRBV28
j_call: TRBJ1-5
d_call: .
cdr3_length: 16
clone_size: .
cdr3_nt: TGTGCCAGCAGTTTATTGGAACCATCAGGCAATCAGCCCCAGCATTTT
cdr3_aa: CASSLLEPSGNQPQHF

v_call: TRBV7-2
j_call: TRBJ2-3
d_call: .
cdr3_length: 14
clone_size: many
cdr3_nt: TGTGCCAGCAGCCCAGGAGCATCCACAGATACGCAGTATTTT
cdr3_aa: CASSPGASTDTQYF

v_call: TRBV6-2/TRBV6-3
j_call: TRBJ1-1
d_call: .
cdr3_length: 14
clone_size: few
cdr3_nt: TGTGCCAGCAGTTATTCCGGGAGGATCACTGAAGCTTTCTTT
cdr3_aa: CASSYSGRITEAFF

v_call: TRBV5-4
j_call: TRBJ2-7
d_call: .
cdr3_length: 13
clone_size: once
cdr3_nt: TGTGCCAGCAGCTTCTCGATCGGAGGCGAGCAGTACTTC
cdr3_aa: CASSFSIGGEQYF

v_call: TRBV7-6
j_call: TRBJ2-7
d_call: TRBD2
cdr3_length: 16
clone_size: few
cdr3_nt: TGTGCCAGCAGCTTATCCGGCGGGAGGGGGTCCTACGAGCAGTACTTC
cdr3_aa: CASSLSGGRGSYEQYF

v_call: TRBV6-5
j_call: TRBJ2-7
d_call: TRBD1
cdr3_length: 17
clone_size: .
cdr3_nt: TGTGCCAGCAGTTACCGGATTTACAGGGGGACGTTCTACGAGCAGTACTTC
cdr3_aa: CASSYRIYRGTFYEQYF

v_call: TRBV11-2
j_call: TRBJ2-5
d_call: .
cdr3_length: 14
clone_size: few
cdr3_nt: TGTGCCAGCAGCTTAATGGGAGACTCAGGGGCCCAGTACTTC
cdr3_aa: CASSLMGDSGAQYF

v_call: TRBV7-2
j_call: TRBJ2-1
d_call: .
cdr3_length: 17
clone_size: .
cdr3_nt: TGTGCCAGCAGTTCCAGGTCTGGATTCTCACTTTACAATGAGCAGTTCTTC
cdr3_aa: CASSSRSGFSLYNEQFF

v_call: TRBV6-2/TRBV6-3
j_call: TRBJ1-6
d_call: .
cdr3_length: 16
clone_size: .
cdr3_nt: TGTGCCAGCAGCCGAGGCGGCACCACGTATAATTCACCCCTCCACTTT
cdr3_aa: CASSRGGTTYNSPLHF

v_call: TRBV5-1
j_call: TRBJ2-7
d_call: .
cdr3_length: 14
clone_size: .
cdr3_nt: TGCGCCAGCAGCTTGGTAGCAGGGCGGGACGAGCAGTACTTC
cdr3_aa: CASSLVAGRDEQYF

v_call: TRBV7-9
j_call: TRBJ1-5
d_call: .
cdr3_length: 13
clone_size: many
cdr3_nt: TGTGCCAGCAGAGCTTCTAGCAATCAGCCCCAGCATTTT
cdr3_aa: CASRASSNQPQHF

v_call: TRBV7-2
j_call: TRBJ2-3
d_call: .
cdr3_length: 13
clone_size: many
cdr3_nt: TGTGCCAGCAGCCCCGGGGTCTCGGATACGCAGTATTTT
cdr3_aa: CASSPGVSDTQYF

v_call: TRBV7-8
j_call: TRBJ2-3
d_call: TRBD2
cdr3_length: 15
clone_size: .
cdr3_nt: TGTGCCAGCAGCTTTACGGGAGGAGGGACAGATACGCAGTATTTT
cdr3_aa: CASSFTGGGTDTQYF

v_call: TRBV20-1
j_call: TRBJ1-1
d_call: .
cdr3_length: 14
clone_size: .
cdr3_nt: TGCAGTGCTAGAGATCGCGCCCAGGACACTGAAGCTTTCTTT
cdr3_aa: CSARDRAQDTEAFF

v_call: TRBV11-2
j_call: TRBJ2-5
d_call: .
cdr3_length: 12
clone_size: few
cdr3_nt: TGTGCCAGCAGCGGGATACAAGAGACCCAGTACTTC
cdr3_aa: CASSGIQETQYF

v_call: TRBV6-1
j_call: TRBJ2-3
d_call: TRBD2
cdr3_length: 15
clone_size: .
cdr3_nt: TGTGCCAGCAGCAAACCGGGACTATACACAGATACGCAGTATTTT
cdr3_aa: CASSKPGLYTDTQYF

v_call: TRBV7-2
j_call: TRBJ1-5
d_call: .
cdr3_length: 13
clone_size: .
cdr3_nt: TGTGCCAGCAGCTCCCCGGGCAATCAGCCCCAGCATTTT
cdr3_aa: CASSSPGNQPQHF

v_call: TRBV5-5
j_call: TRBJ1-2
d_call: .
cdr3_length: 17
clone_size: .
cdr3_nt: TGTGCCAGCAGCCGAGAGGGAGGACGGGGCAGGACCTATGGCTACACCTTC
cdr3_aa: CASSREGGRGRTYGYTF

v_call: TRBV6-2/TRBV6-3
j_call: TRBJ2-7
d_call: TRBD1
cdr3_length: 15
clone_size: .
cdr3_nt: TGTGCCAGCAGTTACGGAACAGGGGGTACCTACGAGCAGTACTTC
cdr3_aa: CASSYGTGGTYEQYF

v_call: TRBV19
j_call: TRBJ2-1
d_call: .
cdr3_length: 13
clone_size: once
cdr3_nt: TGTGCCAGTAGCCCGGACTATTACAATGAGCAGTTCTTC
cdr3_aa: CASSPDYYNEQFF

v_call: TRBV7-4
j_call: TRBJ2-7
d_call: TRBD2
cdr3_length: 13
clone_size: .
cdr3_nt: TGTGCCAGCAGGGGTAGCGGGGGAGACGAGCAGTACTTC
cdr3_aa: CASRGSGGDEQYF

v_call: TRBV7-8
j_call: TRBJ2-1
d_call: TRBD2
cdr3_length: 15
clone_size: .
cdr3_nt: TGTGCCAGCAGCTTTGAGCGGGGGGTCTACAATGAGCAGTTCTTC
cdr3_aa: CASSFERGVYNEQFF

v_call: TRBV24-1
j_call: TRBJ2-3
d_call: .
cdr3_length: 16
clone_size: few
cdr3_nt: TGTGCCACCAGTCTCCCCGGGCTGCCTAGCACAGATACGCAGTATTTT
cdr3_aa: CATSLPGLPSTDTQYF

v_call: TRBV6-6
j_call: TRBJ1-5
d_call: TRBD1
cdr3_length: 16
clone_size: .
cdr3_nt: TGTGCCAGCATTGCCACAGGGGGCTCGTGGGATCAGCCCCAGCATTTT
cdr3_aa: CASIATGGSWDQPQHF

v_call: TRBV12-3/TRBV12-4
j_call: TRBJ1-1
d_call: .
cdr3_length: 14
clone_size: .
cdr3_nt: TGTGCCAGCTCCTCGGGCCCCCGAAACACTGAAGCTTTCTTT
cdr3_aa: CASSSGPRNTEAFF

v_call: TRBV7-2
j_call: TRBJ2-5
d_call: .
cdr3_length: 10
clone_size: .
cdr3_nt: TGTGCCAGCGCAGTGGAGACCCAGTACTTC
cdr3_aa: CASAVETQYF

v_call: TRBV7-3
j_call: TRBJ2-7
d_call: .
cdr3_length: 15
clone_size: .
cdr3_nt: TGTGCCAGCAGCTTAGTACCAGCTGGGTCCTACGAGCAGTACTTC
cdr3_aa: CASSLVPAGSYEQYF

v_call: TRBV6-5
j_call: TRBJ2-7
d_call: .
cdr3_length: 16
clone_size: .
cdr3_nt: TGTGCCAGCAGGAAGGGACAAGTGGGCTATTCCTACGAGCAGTACTTC
cdr3_aa: CASRKGQVGYSYEQYF

v_call: TRBV27
j_call: TRBJ2-6
d_call: .
cdr3_length: 16
clone_size: .
cdr3_nt: TGTGCCAGCAGTACCGGACGGCTCTCTGGGGCCAACGTCCTGACTTTC
cdr3_aa: CASSTGRLSGANVLTF

v_call: TRBV7-8
j_call: TRBJ1-5
d_call: .
cdr3_length: 14
clone_size: .
cdr3_nt: TGTGCCAGCAGCCCCATTATAAGCAATCAGCCCCAGCATTTT
cdr3_aa: CASSPIISNQPQHF

v_call: TRBV6-1
j_call: TRBJ2-1
d_call: .
cdr3_length: 15
clone_size: .
cdr3_nt: TGTGCCAGTGGCCTGACTCTCAGCTCCTACAATGAGCAGTTCTTC
cdr3_aa: CASGLTLSSYNEQFF

v_call: TRBV7-2
j_call: TRBJ1-2
d_call: .
cdr3_length: 14
clone_size: few
cdr3_nt: TGTGCCAGCAGCTCGCTCCGCAGGGACGGCGGCTACACCTTC
cdr3_aa: CASSSLRRDGGYTF

v_call: TRBV29-1
j_call: TRBJ1-1
d_call: .
cdr3_length: 13
clone_size: .
cdr3_nt: TGCAGCGTTGAAGATCGAGCAGGGACTGAAGCTTTCTTT
cdr3_aa: CSVEDRAGTEAFF

v_call: TRBV6-1
j_call: TRBJ2-3
d_call: .
cdr3_length: 15
clone_size: few
cdr3_nt: TGTGCCAGCTCCGCTGGGTTGTCTAGCACAGATACGCAGTATTTT
cdr3_aa: CASSAGLSSTDTQYF

v_call: TRBV12-3/TRBV12-4
j_call: TRBJ1-1
d_call: TRBD1
cdr3_length: 16
clone_size: few
cdr3_nt: TGTGCCAGCAGTTTATCGCTACTACAGGGGACGACTGAAGCTTTCTTT
cdr3_aa: CASSLSLLQGTTEAFF

v_call: TRBV12-3/TRBV12-4
j_call: TRBJ2-4
d_call: TRBD2
cdr3_length: 16
clone_size: .
cdr3_nt: TGTGCCAGCAGTTCTCTAGCGGAACTAGCCAAAAACATTCAGTACTTC
cdr3_aa: CASSSLAELAKNIQYF

v_call: TRBV20-1
j_call: TRBJ1-1
d_call: .
cdr3_length: 11
clone_size: few
cdr3_nt: TGCAGTGCTAGACTCCTCTATCGGGCTTTCTTT
cdr3_aa: CSARLLYRAFF